This T cell receptor (beta chain) was recorded in a study of cytotoxic CD8 clonotypes in ibrutinib-treated CLL. This clone was observed a few times. The ends lost 4 bases at V and 4 bases at J; junction bases unmatched: 7. This CDR3 contains 14 residues. CDR1 and CDR2 from the germline V gene are SGHRS and YFSETQ. Sequencing was performed with immunoSEQ multiplex PCR; in TCRdb, only in-frame clones are kept and a portion is missing. Here the sample spans some 120,000 clones, 58% being singletons. The TCR comes from a human donor with chronic lymphocytic leukemia. This material consisted of PBMCs, taken after 24 months of ibrutinib treatment. The rearrangement joins TRBV5-1 to TRBJ1-1, with 7 bases aligning to TRBD1. CDR3 amino acids: CASSPQGEGTEAFF. In DNA form, the CDR3 reads TGCGCCAGCAGCCCCCAGGGGGAGGGCACTGAAGCTTTCTTT.